This TCR beta chain was identified in a study of beta chain features in type 1 diabetes. Study-wide results and caveats: The naive, central memory and Treg TCRB repertoires showed an apparent similarity that was greater among patients than among healthy donors. In all four CD4+ subsets, TCRB CDR3 length was significantly, moderately reduced in type 1 diabetes.

There are a few counts of this clone. The antigen remains unidentified. Heparinised blood was drawn once per donor, averaging about 116 mL. CD45RO/CCR7/CD25/CD127/CD95/CD27 sorting isolated CD4+ naive, central memory, regulatory and stem cell-like memory cells. Purities over 98% were achieved in all sorted populations. Expressed TCRB transcripts were sequenced, since all the RNA that had been isolated was reverse transcribed. TCRdb's table, derived via immunoSEQ multiplex PCR, lists solely in-frame clones and lacks some. The sample gives roughly 160,000 clones, 7.8% of which show up once; 0.94% is in the top ten. Germline V gives CDR1 SEHNR, CDR2 FQNEAQ (reference sequence). The CDR3 is made up of 12 amino acids. Trimming cost V 3 bases and J 8 bases, with 10 bases left between them.

The sequence derives from a woman between 40 and 50 years old with type 1 diabetes. Sample: central memory CD4+ T cells from blood. This chain joins TRBV7-9 and TRBJ1-2, with TRBD1 as a possible D gene (6 bases). This CDR3 reads CASSFRGGGYTF. The CDR3 DNA is TGTGCCAGCAGCTTCCGAGGGGGAGGCTACACCTTC.